Reported below is one T cell receptor beta chain. Its target is unknown. The germline gene is not matched at one end of the junction; a read error may be the cause. RNA transcripts gave rise to amplified TCR beta CDR3 regions. HTBI primers drove first-round RT-PCR of the TCR CDR3. TCRdb processed the multiplex PCR reads anew with MiXCR; each CDR3 protein has one entry. The sample holds hundreds of thousands of distinct CDR3 sequences, 14% seen once. The data derive from a study of T cells in Graves' hyperthyroidism and ophthalmopathy. Study findings and constraints: Ophthalmopathy and stable hyperthyroidism were separated by a 13 V-J model.

Orbital computed tomography, thyroid ultrasound, serum thyroxine and TRAb, and clinical symptoms together informed the diagnoses. It was over 9.5 ml of fresh peripheral blood that supplied the PBMCs. From germline, CDR1 is MNHEY and CDR2 SMNVEV (reference sequence). The CDR3 totals 13 residues. Sequences were obtained from blood. The receptor was derived from a woman aged 45-60 years with Graves' ophthalmopathy. The rearrangement links TRBV27 to TRBJ2-5; 8 nucleotides line up with TRBD1. The CDR3 DNA sequence: TGTGCCAGCAGTTTAAGGGGGGACAGGTGGCTAAACTTC. Translation gives CASSLRGDRWLNF.